This entry is about one T cell receptor beta chain. Sequencing used immunoSEQ multiplex PCR; TCRdb keeps in-frame clones, though not all of them. The repertoire holds around 200,000 clones, with around 80% as singletons. These data originate in a study of blood T cell repertoires in COVID-19. The germline CDR1 and CDR2 sequences are LNHDA and SQIVND (reference sequence). Between the trimmed V and J ends, which lost 5 bases and 5 bases, there was a span of 22 bases. The CDR3 runs 17 residues. Sequenced material: peripheral blood. This chain uses TRBV19 with TRBJ2-1; possible D gene TRBD2, 6 bases. This TCR was sampled from a man aged 50-59 years with active or convalescent COVID-19. CDR3 residues: CASSPPQRDWRNNEQFF. CDR3 sequence (DNA): TGTGCCAGTAGTCCCCCCCAAAGGGACTGGCGAAACAATGAGCAGTTCTTC.